The 6 T cell receptor beta chains below come from one sample, sequenced in a study of T cell repertoires in aging, cancer and after chemotherapy. TRB rearrangements spanning V, D and J were amplified using mixed TRB-A/B primers. TCRdb re-derived calls from the multiplex PCR reads in MiXCR, one entry per CDR3 protein. The sample lists 7,000 to 10,000 distinct CDR3 sequences, less than 70% occurring once. TCR beta rearrangements were amplified from peripheral blood genomic DNA. Sequenced sample: blood. These receptors all stem from a human donor with a solid tumor.

This clonotype was picked up a small number of times. This chain uses TRBV6-5 with TRBJ2-7; 9 bases are a match to TRBD2. The germline V gene encodes CDR1 MNHEY and CDR2 SVGAGI. V trimming: 5 bases; J trimming: 2 bases; junction bases outside the gene matches: 7. This CDR3 contains 15 residues. CDR3 coding DNA: TGTGCCAGCAGTAACTTAGCGGGGGTAACCTACGAGCAGTACTTC. Its protein product is CASSNLAGVTYEQYF.

This clonotype was picked up a small number of times. The gene calls are TRBV27 and TRBJ2-3; D unresolved. Trimming shortened V by 3 bases and J by 3 bases, and 7 bases separated the two germline ends. Germline-derived CDR1 and CDR2 are MNHEY and SMNVEV (reference sequence). This CDR3 is 13 amino acids long. CDR3 amino acids: CASSFLMTDTQYF. DNA of the CDR3: TGTGCCAGCAGTTTTCTGATGACAGATACGCAGTATTTT.

The J gene is TRBJ2-7, the V gene TRBV30; D not certain. Germline V lookup: CDR1 GTSNPN, CDR2 SVGIG (reference sequence). Between the trimmed V and J ends, which lost 5 bases and 2 bases, there was a span of 7 bases. The CDR3 is 11 amino acids. The CDR3 nucleotides read TGTGCCTGGGGTACGGCCTACGAGCAGTACTTC. Protein: CAWGTAYEQYF.

This clonotype was counted between two and nine times. The V gene is TRBV7-9, the J gene TRBJ2-7; 9 positions match TRBD1. This CDR3 has 14 residues. The germline V gene encodes CDR1 SEHNR and CDR2 FQNEAQ (reference sequence). The V and J ends lost 3 bases and 2 bases, in that order; junction bases with no gene match: 2. The CDR3 here is CASSFGDRAYEQYF. CDR3 nucleotide sequence: TGTGCCAGCAGCTTCGGGGACAGGGCCTACGAGCAGTACTTC.

The chain links TRBV12-3 or TRBV12-4 to TRBJ2-7; the D gene is possibly TRBD1 (6 bases). Between the trimmed V and J ends, which lost 6 bases and 0 bases, there was a span of 15 bases. The CDR3 spans 15 residues. DNA for the CDR3: TGTGCCAGCAGACGAGGGGGTTTGAGCTCCTACGAGCAGTACTTC. Translated: CASRRGGLSSYEQYF.

The chain couples TRBV5-4 to TRBJ1-3, with D possibly being TRBD1 (6 bases). The V and J ends lost 3 bases and 0 bases respectively, with 10 bases between them. Germline assignment: CDR1 SGHNT and CDR2 YYREEE (reference sequence). The CDR3 consists of 15 residues. CDR3 in amino acids: CASSSPGDSGNTIYF. As DNA, the CDR3 is TGTGCCAGCAGCTCTCCAGGGGACTCTGGAAACACCATATATTTT.